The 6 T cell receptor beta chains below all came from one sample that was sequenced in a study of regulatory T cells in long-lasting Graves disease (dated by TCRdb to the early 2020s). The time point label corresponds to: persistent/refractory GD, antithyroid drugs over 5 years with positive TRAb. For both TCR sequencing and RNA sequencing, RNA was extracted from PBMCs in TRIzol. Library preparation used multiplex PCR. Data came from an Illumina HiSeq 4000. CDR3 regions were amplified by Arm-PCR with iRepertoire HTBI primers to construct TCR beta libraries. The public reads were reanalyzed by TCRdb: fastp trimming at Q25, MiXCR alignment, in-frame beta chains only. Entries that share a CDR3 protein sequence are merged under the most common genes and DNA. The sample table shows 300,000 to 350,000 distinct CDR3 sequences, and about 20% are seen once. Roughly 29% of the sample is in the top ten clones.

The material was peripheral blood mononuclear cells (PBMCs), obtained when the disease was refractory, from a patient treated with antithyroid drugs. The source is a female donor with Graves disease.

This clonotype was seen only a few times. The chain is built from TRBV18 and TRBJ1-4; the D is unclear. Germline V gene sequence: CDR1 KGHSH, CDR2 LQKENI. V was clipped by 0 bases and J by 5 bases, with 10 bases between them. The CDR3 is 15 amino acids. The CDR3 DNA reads TGTGCCAGCTCACCACCTTCACAGCTGAATGAAAAACTGTTTTTT. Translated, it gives CASSPPSQLNEKLFF.

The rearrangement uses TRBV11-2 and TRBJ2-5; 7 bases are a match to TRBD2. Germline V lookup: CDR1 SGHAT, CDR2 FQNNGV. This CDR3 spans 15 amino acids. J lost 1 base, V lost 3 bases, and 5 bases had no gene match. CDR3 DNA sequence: TGTGCCAGCAGCTTGTCGCCTAGCGGCCAAGAGACCCAGTACTTC. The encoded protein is CASSLSPSGQETQYF.

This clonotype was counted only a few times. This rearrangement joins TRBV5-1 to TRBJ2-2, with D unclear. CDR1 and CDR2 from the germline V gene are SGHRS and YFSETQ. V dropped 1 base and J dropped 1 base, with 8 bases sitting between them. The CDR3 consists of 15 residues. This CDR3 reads CASSLRTLNTGELFF. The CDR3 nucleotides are TGCGCCAGCAGCTTGCGGACGTTGAACACCGGGGAGCTGTTTTTT.

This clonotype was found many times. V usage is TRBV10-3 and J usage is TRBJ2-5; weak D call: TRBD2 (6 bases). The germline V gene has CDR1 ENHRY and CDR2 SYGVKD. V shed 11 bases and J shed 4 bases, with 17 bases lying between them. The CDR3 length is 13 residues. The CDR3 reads CASGREIGETQYF. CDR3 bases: TGTGCCTCAGGACGGGAGATTGGAGAGACCCAGTACTTC.

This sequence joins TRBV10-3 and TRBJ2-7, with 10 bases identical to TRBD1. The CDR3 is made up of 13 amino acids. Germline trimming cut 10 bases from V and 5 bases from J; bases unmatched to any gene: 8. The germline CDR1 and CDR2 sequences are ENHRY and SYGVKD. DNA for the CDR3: TGTGCCACCCAAGGGACAGGGGAGGACGAGCAGTACTTC. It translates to CATQGTGEDEQYF.

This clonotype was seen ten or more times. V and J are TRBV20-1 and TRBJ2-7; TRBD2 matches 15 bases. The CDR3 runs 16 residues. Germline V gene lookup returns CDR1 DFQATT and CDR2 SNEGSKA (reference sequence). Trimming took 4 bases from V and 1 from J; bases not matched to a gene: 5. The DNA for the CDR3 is TGCAGTGCTAAAGGACTAGCGGGAGGGGTGTCCTACGAGCAGTACTTC. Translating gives CSAKGLAGGVSYEQYF.